The clone carrying this T cell receptor (beta chain) was seen repeatedly, ten times or more. Antigen specificity is unknown. This CDR3 region has 13 residues. Between the trimmed V and J ends, which lost 7 bases and 9 bases, there was a span of 17 bases. TCRdb reprocessed the reads with MiXCR, giving one entry per CDR3 protein. The data contain some 350,000 distinct CDR3 sequences, about a third of them singletons. These data belong to a study of T cell repertoires in cytomegalovirus infection. Study-wide context: Matching HLA type, along with CMV infection, was indicated by public TCR beta signatures.

Study results and limitations: In two of eight donors, the top clonotype was HLA-C-restricted CMV-specific.

The chain joins TRBV12-3 or TRBV12-4 to TRBJ2-3, with D perhaps TRBD2 (6 bases). The clonotype comes from a human donor in good health (CMV status not recorded). Some clones in this sample may be carry-over from other donors' samples. Here the sequenced sample was cultured PBMCs, taken from culture after CMV antigen stimulation. The CDR3 protein is CASTPPGVRTQYF. CDR3 DNA sequence: TGTGCCAGCACCCCGCCGGGGGTGAGAACGCAGTATTTT.